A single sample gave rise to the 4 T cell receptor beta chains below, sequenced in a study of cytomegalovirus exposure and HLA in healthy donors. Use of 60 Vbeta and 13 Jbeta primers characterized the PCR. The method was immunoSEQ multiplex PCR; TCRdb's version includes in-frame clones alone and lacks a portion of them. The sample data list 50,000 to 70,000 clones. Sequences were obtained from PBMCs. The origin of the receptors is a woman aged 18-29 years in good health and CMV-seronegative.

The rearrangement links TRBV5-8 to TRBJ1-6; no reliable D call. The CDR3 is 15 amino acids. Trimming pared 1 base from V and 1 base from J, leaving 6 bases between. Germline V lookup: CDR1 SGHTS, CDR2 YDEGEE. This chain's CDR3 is CASSLSRSYNSPLHF. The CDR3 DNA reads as TGTGCCAGCAGCTTGTCCAGGTCCTATAATTCACCCCTCCACTTT.

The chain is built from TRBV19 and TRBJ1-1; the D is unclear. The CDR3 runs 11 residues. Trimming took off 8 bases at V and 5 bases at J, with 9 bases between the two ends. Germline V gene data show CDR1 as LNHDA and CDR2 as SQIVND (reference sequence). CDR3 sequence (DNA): TGTGCCAGTTCCGCGAGGACTGAAGCTTTCTTT. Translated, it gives CASSARTEAFF.

CDR3 nucleotides: TGCGCCAGCAGCCCAGGGACAGGGCTTGACAATGAGCAGTTCTTC. It yields the protein CASSPGTGLDNEQFF. This chain connects TRBV5-1 to TRBJ2-1; the match to TRBD1 covers 9 bases. V was clipped by 4 bases and J by 5 bases; unmatched bases: 7. There are 15 residues in the CDR3. The V gene's germline CDR1 is SGHRS and CDR2 YFSETQ.

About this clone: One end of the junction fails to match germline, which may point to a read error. This chain's CDR3 is CAGSTGQERTDTQYF. CDR3 nucleotide sequence: TGTGCCGGGAGTACGGGACAAGAAAGGACAGATACGCAGTATTTT. V and J are TRBV30 and TRBJ2-3; D perhaps matches TRBD1 (6 bases). From germline, CDR1 is GTSNPN and CDR2 SVGIG (reference sequence). The CDR3 length is 15 residues.